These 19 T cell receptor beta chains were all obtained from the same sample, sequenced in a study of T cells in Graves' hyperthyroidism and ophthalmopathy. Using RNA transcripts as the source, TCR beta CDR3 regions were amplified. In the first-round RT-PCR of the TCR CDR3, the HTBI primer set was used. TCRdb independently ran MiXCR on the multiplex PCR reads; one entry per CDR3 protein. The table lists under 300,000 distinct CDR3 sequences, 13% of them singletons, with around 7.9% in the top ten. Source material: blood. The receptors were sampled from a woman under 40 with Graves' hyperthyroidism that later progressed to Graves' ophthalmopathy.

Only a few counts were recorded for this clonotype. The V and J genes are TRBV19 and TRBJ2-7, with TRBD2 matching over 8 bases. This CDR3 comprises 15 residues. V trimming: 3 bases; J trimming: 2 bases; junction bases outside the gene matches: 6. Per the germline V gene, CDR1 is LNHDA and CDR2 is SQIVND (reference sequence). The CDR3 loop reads CASSISQRGPYEQYF. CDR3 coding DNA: TGTGCCAGTAGTATTTCCCAGCGGGGGCCCTACGAGCAGTACTTC.

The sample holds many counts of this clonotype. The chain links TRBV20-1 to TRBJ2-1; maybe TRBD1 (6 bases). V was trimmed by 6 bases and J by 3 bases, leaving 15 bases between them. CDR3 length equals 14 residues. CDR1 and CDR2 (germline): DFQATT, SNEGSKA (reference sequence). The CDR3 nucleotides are TGCAGTGCGCCAAACAGGGTAAACTACAATGAGCAGTTCTTC. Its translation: CSAPNRVNYNEQFF.

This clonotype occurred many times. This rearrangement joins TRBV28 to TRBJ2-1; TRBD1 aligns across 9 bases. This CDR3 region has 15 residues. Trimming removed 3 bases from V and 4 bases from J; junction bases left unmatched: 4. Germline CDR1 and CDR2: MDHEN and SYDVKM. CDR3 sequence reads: CASSFGDRAYNEQFF. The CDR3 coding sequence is TGTGCCAGCAGTTTCGGGGACAGGGCGTACAATGAGCAGTTCTTC. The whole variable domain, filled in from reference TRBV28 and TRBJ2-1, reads DVKVTQSSRYLVKRTGEKVFLECVQDMDHENMFWYRQDPGLGLRLIYFSYDVKMKEKGDIPEGYSVSREKKERFSLILESASTNQTSMYLCASSFGDRAYNEQFFGPGTRLTVL.

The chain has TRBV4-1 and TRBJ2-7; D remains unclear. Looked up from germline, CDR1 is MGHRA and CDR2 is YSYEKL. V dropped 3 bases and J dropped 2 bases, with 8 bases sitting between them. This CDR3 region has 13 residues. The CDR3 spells CASSHPDTYEQYF. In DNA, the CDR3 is TGCGCCAGCAGCCACCCCGATACCTACGAGCAGTACTTC.

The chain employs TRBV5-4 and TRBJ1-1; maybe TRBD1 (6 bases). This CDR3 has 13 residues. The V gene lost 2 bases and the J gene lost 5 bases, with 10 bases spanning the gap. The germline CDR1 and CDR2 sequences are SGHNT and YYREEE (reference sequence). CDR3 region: CASSLDRKTEAFF. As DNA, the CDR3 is TGTGCCAGCAGCTTAGACAGGAAAACTGAAGCTTTCTTT.

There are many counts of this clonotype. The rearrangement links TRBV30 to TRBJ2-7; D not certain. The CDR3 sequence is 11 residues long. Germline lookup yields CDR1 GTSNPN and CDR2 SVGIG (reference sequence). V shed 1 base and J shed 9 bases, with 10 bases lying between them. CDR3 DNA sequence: TGTGCCTGGAGTGGGGGATTGGGGCAGTACTTC. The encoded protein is CAWSGGLGQYF. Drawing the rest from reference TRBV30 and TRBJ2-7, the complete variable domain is SQTIHQWPATLVQPVGSPLSLECTVEGTSNPNLYWYRQAAGRGLQLLFYSVGIGQISSEVPQNLSASRPQDRQFILSSKKLLLSDSGFYLCAWSGGLGQYFGPGTRLTVT.

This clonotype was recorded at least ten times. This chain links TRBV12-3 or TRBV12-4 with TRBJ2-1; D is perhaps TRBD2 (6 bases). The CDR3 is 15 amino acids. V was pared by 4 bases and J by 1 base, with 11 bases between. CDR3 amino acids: CASSSGGPSYNEQFF. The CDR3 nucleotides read TGTGCCAGCAGTTCCGGAGGGCCTTCCTACAATGAGCAGTTCTTC.

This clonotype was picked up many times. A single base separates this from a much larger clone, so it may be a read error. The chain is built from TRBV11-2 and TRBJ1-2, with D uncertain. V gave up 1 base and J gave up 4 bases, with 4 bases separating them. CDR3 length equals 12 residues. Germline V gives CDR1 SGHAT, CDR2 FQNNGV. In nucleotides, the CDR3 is TGTGCCAGCAGCTTAGTCGGCTATGGCTACACCTTC. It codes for CASSLVGYGYTF.

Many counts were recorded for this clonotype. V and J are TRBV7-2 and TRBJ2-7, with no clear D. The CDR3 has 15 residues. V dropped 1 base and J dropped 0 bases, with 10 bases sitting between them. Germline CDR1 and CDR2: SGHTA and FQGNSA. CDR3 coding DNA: TGTGCCAGCAGCTTAGTTGCTGGTTTCTCCTACGAGCAGTACTTC. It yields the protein CASSLVAGFSYEQYF. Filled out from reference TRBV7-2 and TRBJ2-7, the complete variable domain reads GAGVSQSPSNKVTEKGKDVELRCDPISGHTALYWYRQSLGQGLEFLIYFQGNSAPDKSGLPSDRFSAERTGGSVSTLTIQRTQQEDSAVYLCASSLVAGFSYEQYFGPGTRLTVT.

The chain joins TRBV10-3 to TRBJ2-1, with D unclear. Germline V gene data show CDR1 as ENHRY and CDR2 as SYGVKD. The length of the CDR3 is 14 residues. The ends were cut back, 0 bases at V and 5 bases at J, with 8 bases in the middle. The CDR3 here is CAISESGGDNEQFF. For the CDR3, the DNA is TGTGCCATCAGTGAGTCTGGCGGAGACAATGAGCAGTTCTTC.

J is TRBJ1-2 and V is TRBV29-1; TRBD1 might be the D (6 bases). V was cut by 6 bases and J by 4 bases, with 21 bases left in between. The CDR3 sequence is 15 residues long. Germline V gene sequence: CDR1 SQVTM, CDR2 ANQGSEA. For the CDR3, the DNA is TGCAGCGTCGAAACAGGGCGTGAACCCCTCTATGGCTACACCTTC. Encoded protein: CSVETGREPLYGYTF.

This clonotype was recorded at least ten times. CDR3 protein: CASSIRDYQEQFF. For the CDR3, the DNA is TGTGCCAGCAGTATCCGGGACTACCAGGAGCAGTTCTTC. The chain uses TRBV12-3 or TRBV12-4 and TRBJ2-1, with 7 bases lining up with TRBD2. J lost 10 bases, V lost 5 bases, and 8 bases had no gene match. The CDR3 length is 13 residues.

The CDR3 DNA follows: TGTGCCAGCAGTGACTGGACTACCGGGGAGCTGTTTTTT. Its translation: CASSDWTTGELFF. The chain joins TRBV6-1 to TRBJ2-2, with D possibly being TRBD2 (5 bases). CDR1 and CDR2 from the germline V gene are MNHNS and SASEGT. CDR3 length: 13 residues. V was trimmed by 3 bases and J by 5 bases, leaving 7 bases between them.

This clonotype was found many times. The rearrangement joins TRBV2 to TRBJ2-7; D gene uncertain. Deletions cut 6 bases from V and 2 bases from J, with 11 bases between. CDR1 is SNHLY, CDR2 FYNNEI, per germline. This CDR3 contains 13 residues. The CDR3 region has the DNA TGTGCCAGCAGCCCCCCCGGAACCTACGAGCAGTACTTC. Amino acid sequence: CASSPPGTYEQYF.

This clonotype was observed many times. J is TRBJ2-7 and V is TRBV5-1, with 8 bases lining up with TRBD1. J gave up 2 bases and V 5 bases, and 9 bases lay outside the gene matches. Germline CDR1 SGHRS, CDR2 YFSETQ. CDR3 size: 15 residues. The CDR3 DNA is TGCGCCAGCAGTGAACAGGGGGTTGCGACCTACGAGCAGTACTTC. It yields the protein CASSEQGVATYEQYF.

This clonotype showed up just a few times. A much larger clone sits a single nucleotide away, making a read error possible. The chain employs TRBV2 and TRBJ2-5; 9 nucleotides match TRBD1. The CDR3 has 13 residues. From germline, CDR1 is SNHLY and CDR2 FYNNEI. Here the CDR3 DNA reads TGTGCCAGGGACAGGGGTACGGGAGAGACCCTGTACTTC. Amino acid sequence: CARDRGTGETLYF.

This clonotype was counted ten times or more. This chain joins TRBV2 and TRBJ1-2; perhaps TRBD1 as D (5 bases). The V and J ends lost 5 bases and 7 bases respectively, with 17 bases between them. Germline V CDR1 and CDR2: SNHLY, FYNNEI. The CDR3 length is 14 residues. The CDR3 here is CASSSLWGGSGYTF. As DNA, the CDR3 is TGTGCCAGCAGTAGCCTTTGGGGGGGTAGTGGCTACACCTTC.

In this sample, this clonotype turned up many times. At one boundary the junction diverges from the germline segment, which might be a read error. The CDR3 spells CASSLDGSDRFDQPQHF. The CDR3 DNA reads as TGTGCTAGCAGCTTAGACGGCTCGGACAGGTTCGATCAGCCCCAGCATTTT. This chain connects TRBV7-7 to TRBJ1-5, with 7 bases aligning to TRBD1. This CDR3 has 17 residues. Germline V gene sequence: CDR1 SSHAT, CDR2 FNYEAQ (reference sequence). Looking up the rest from reference TRBV7-7 and TRBJ1-5 gives the full variable domain: GAGVSQSPRYKVTKRGQDVTLRCDPISSHATLYWYQQALGQGPEFLTYFNYEAQPDKSGLPSDRFSAERPEGSISTLTIQRTEQRDSAMYRCASSLDGSDRFDQPQHFGDGTRLSIL.

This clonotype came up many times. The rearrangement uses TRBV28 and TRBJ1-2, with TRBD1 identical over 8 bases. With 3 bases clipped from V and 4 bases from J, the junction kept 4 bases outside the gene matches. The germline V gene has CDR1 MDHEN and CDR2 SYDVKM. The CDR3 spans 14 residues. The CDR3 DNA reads TGTGCCAGCAGTTTTAGGGACAGGAGCTATGGCTACACCTTC. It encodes CASSFRDRSYGYTF.